This T cell receptor beta chain was observed in a study of OX40 agonist ivuxolimab in advanced cancers. This clone was observed a few times. Sequencing used immunoSEQ multiplex PCR; TCRdb keeps in-frame clones, though not all of them. The table has over 60,000 clones, about four fifths seen once. Excluded were patients having autoimmune disease history or systemic immunosuppression. Germline assignment: CDR1 SNHLY and CDR2 FYNNEI. CDR3 length: 19 amino acids. The ends were cut back, 4 bases at V and 1 base at J, with 24 bases in the middle. This receptor was obtained from an adult with an advanced solid tumor such as melanoma, head and neck, liver or kidney cancer. Sequencing was performed on CD4+ or CD8+ T cells sorted from blood, taken in a trial of the OX40 agonist ivuxolimab. J is TRBJ2-3 and V is TRBV2; perhaps TRBD2 as D (5 bases). CDR3 region: CASSVRRSGLISGTDTQYF. For the CDR3, the DNA is TGTGCCAGCAGTGTCAGACGAAGCGGCCTAATATCTGGCACAGATACGCAGTATTTT.